This TCR beta chain was sequenced in a study of CD8 T cells in ankylosing spondylitis. Study-wide results and caveats: Disease-linked clones, CD8+, were relatively rare in peripheral blood. In the blood and synovial fluid of reactive arthritis, some motif variants had been previously reported.

This clonotype qualifies as medium-sized (0.01 to 0.1%). Its antigen remains unidentified. Quantitative barcoded 5'-RACE was used to prepare TCR beta libraries. In TCRdb, the 5' RACE reads were re-called with MiXCR into one record per CDR3 protein. The sample lists more than 60,000 distinct CDR3 sequences; approximately 6% were seen once. This receptor was obtained from a male donor with ankylosing spondylitis. The specimen sequenced was synovial fluid, either unsorted or a sorted T cell fraction (not recorded which).

The CDR3 loop is CASSFAENTEAFF. CDR3 bases: TGTGCCAGCAGCTTTGCAGAGAACACTGAAGCTTTCTTT. The genes are TRBV7-6 and TRBJ1-1; D not resolved. Germline lookup yields CDR1 SGHVS and CDR2 FNYEAQ. V was cut by 3 bases and J by 1 base, with 6 bases left in between. CDR3 length: 13 residues.